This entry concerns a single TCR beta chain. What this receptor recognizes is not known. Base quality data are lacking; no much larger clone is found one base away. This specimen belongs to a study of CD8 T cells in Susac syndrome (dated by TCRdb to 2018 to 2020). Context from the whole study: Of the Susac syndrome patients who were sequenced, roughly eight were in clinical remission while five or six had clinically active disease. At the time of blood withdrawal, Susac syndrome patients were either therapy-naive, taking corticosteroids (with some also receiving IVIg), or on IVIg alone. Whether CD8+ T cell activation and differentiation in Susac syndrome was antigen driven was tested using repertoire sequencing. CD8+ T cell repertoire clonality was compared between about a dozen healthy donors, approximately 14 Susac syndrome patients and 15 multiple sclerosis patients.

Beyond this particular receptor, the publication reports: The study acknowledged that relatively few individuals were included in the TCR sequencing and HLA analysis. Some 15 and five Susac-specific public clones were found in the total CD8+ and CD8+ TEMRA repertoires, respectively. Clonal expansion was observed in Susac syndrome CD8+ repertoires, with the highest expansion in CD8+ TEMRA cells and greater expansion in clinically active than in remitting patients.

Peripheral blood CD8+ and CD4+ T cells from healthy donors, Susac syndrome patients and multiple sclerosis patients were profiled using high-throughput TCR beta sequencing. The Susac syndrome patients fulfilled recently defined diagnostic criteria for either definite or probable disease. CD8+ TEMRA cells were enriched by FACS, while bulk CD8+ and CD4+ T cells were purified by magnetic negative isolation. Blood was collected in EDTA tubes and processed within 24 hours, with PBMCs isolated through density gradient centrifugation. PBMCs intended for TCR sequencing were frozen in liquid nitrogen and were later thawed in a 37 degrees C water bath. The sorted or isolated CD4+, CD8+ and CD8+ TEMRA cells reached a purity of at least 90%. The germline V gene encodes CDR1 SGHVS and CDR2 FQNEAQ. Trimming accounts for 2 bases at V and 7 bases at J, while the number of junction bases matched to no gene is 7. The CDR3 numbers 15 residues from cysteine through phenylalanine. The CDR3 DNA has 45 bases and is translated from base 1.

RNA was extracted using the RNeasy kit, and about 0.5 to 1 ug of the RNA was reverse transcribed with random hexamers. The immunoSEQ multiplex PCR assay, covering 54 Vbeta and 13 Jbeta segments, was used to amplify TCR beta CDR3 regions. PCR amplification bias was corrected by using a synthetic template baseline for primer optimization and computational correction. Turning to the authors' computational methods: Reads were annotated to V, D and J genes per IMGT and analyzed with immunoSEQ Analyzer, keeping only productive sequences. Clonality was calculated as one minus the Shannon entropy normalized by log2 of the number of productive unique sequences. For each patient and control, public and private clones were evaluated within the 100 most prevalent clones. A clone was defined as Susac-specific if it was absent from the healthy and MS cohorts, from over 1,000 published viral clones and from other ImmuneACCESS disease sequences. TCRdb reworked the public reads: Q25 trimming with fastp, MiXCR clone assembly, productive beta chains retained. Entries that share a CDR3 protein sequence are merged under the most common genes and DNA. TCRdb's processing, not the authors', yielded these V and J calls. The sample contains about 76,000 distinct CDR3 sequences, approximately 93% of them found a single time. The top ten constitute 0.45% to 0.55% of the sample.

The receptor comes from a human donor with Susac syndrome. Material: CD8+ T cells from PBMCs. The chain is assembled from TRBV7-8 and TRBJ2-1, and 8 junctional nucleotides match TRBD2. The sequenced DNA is TGTGCCAGCAGCTTAAAGAGCGGGAGTGAGAATGAGCAGTTCTTC. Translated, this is CASSLKSGSENEQFF.